This TCR beta chain was recorded in a study of post-analysis software for immune sequencing data (dated by TCRdb to between 2014 and 2017). At the level of the whole study: Recorded disease courses included relapsing-remitting, secondary progressive and progressive-relapsing multiple sclerosis, with some patients lacking subtype annotation. A subset of samples was prepared in parallel using single-end sample barcoding, then pooled and co-amplified after Illumina adapter ligation. The patient repertoires were compared against around eleven previously published healthy control repertoires obtained from donors aged about 6 to 28 years. Paper-wide results and their limitations: The multiple sclerosis patient group was slightly younger than the control group. Compared with controls, multiple sclerosis patients had significantly lower normalized Chao1 diversity, a finding suggesting substantial peripheral T-cell clonal expansion. Direct clustering with F measure revealed strong co-clustering of samples prepared in the same batch, which led to a batch-effect correction. Roughly 5 TRBV segments, including TRBV5-6, TRBV5-1 and TRBV20-1, were significantly more frequent in patients than controls.

To demonstrate the VDJtools post-analysis software, the study profiled TCR beta repertoires from the peripheral blood of about 13 young patients with multiple sclerosis. The multiple sclerosis patients were children and adolescents ranging in age from about 6 to 16 years. Deletion took 3 bases off V and 4 bases off J, with a span of 17 bases between the germline ends. There are 16 amino acids in the CDR3, from cysteine to phenylalanine inclusive. Only the CDR3 portion is preserved as DNA: 48 bases, with reading frame beginning at the first base. As encoded in the germline V gene, CDR1 is MRHNA while CDR2 is SNTAGT. To note about this clonotype: This receptor's antigen is unknown. The sample holds no much larger clone one base away, and base qualities are not on file.

Library prep was done by PCR. TCRdb shows the sequencer as Illumina HiSeq 2500. To reduce PCR and sequencing biases, unique molecular identifiers were incorporated into the TCR beta cDNA libraries. Per 1 to 10 million input T cells, roughly 0.5 million cDNA molecules were obtained, such that each molecule approximated one T cell. The patient libraries were prepared and sequenced with the same protocol used for the earlier healthy control dataset. Samples belonging to the same batch were prepared together, multiplexed and sequenced on a shared HiSeq lane. The paper's processing steps were these. Raw barcoded reads were processed with MIGEC, and single-read molecular identifier groups were discarded before consensus assembly and CDR3 extraction. VDJtools was used for post-analysis of the clonotype tables, with diversity normalized by down-sampling every dataset to the smallest sample size. In repertoire overlap clustering, CDR3 amino acid sequences, but not nucleotide sequences, were matched to correct batch-related cross-sample contamination. The public reads were quality trimmed at Q25 with fastp and then assembled into clones with MiXCR by TCRdb, keeping productive beta chains. CDR3 protein sequences are deduplicated, and each keeps its most common genes and DNA. For this entry, the V and J calls and clone size follow TCRdb and not the study's own pipeline. The sample table contains about 820,000 distinct CDR3 sequences; only one count was recorded for 53% of them. The ten largest clones take up approximately 4.4% of the sample.

The sequenced sample consisted of blood. The receptor comes from a girl aged 5-17 years with multiple sclerosis. The chain was built from TRBV6-4 and TRBJ2-3; TRBD1 might be the D gene, on 6 matching bases. The CDR3 loop reads CASSEKLATGPDTQYF. The bases are TGTGCCAGCAGTGAAAAGCTGGCCACAGGGCCAGATACGCAGTATTTT.